This T cell receptor (beta chain) derives from a study of blood T cell repertoires in COVID-19. Study summary: Spain, Italy and the United States supplied samples that represented acute and convalescent COVID-19. Sample material is recorded as cDNA or gDNA derived from T cells, B-cell-depleted T cells, or PBMCs.

V gave up 4 bases and J gave up 5 bases; unmatched junction bases: 10. Germline V lookup: CDR1 MDHEN, CDR2 SYDVKM. This CDR3 is built from 15 residues. Authors' methods: Estimation of nucleated cell counts was performed using reference gene primer amplification. Libraries were prepared by immunoSEQ multiplex PCR; TCRdb keeps only in-frame clonotypes and omits some of them. Clone size and the V and J calls come from that table; the DNA yielded D and trimming. Found here are tens of thousands of clones, approximately 89% of them singletons; the top ten hold 35% to 55%. The source material was peripheral blood. This clonotype was sampled from a human donor in a cohort sampled during active COVID-19. The chain couples TRBV28 to TRBJ1-1; 7 nucleotides align to TRBD1. The CDR3 is CASSSTHTGATEAFF. CDR3 nucleotides: TGTGCCAGCAGTTCGACCCATACAGGGGCAACTGAAGCTTTCTTT.